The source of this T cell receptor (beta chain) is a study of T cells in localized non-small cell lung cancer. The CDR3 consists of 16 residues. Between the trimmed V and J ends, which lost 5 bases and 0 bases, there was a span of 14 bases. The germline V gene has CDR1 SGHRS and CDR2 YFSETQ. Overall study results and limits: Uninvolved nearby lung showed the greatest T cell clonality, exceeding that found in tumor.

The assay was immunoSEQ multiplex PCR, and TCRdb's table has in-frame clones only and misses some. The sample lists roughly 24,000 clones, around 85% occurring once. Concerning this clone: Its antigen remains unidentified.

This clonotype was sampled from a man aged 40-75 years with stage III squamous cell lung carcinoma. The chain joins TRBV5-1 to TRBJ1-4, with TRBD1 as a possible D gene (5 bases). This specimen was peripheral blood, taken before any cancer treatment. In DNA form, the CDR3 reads TGCGCCAGCAGGCGATCCCGGGACGCAACTAATGAAAAACTGTTTTTT. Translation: CASRRSRDATNEKLFF.